This TCR beta chain was recovered during a study of T cell responses to AZD1222 COVID-19 vaccine. Method: immunoSEQ multiplex PCR; TCRdb's copy keeps in-frame clones and lacks some. The data hold around 140,000 clones, with about 92% observed a single time. Germline assignment: CDR1 LGHNA and CDR2 YNFKEQ. Losses at the gene ends were 4 bases for V and 1 base for J; bases not matched to a gene: 3. The CDR3 has 15 amino acids. The origin of this receptor is an adult in good health. This chain uses TRBV4-2 with TRBJ1-1, with 10 bases that match TRBD1. The input for sequencing was peripheral blood, taken on day 0 of AZD1222 vaccination. Here the CDR3 DNA reads TGTGCCAGCAGCCGTCGACAGGGGGCGAACACTGAAGCTTTCTTT. It codes for CASSRRQGANTEAFF.